Listed here is a single T cell receptor beta chain. Its antigen is not known. This sample was taken from a study of OX40 agonist ivuxolimab in advanced cancers. Study-level information: Three patients got partial responses; one had hepatocellular carcinoma and two had cutaneous melanoma. Whole-study results and caveats: The study did not work out the antigen specificity of the expanded peripheral T cells. In a subset of nonresponders, normalized T-cell clonal expansion was also low.

Per germline, CDR1 MDHEN and CDR2 SYDVKM. V was shortened by 5 bases and J by 5 bases, with 9 bases between the two germline ends. This CDR3 is built from 12 residues. Sequencing used immunoSEQ multiplex PCR; TCRdb keeps in-frame clones, though not all of them. The sample includes about 23,000 clones, approximately 80% seen only once; the top ten take about 2%. The V call is TRBV28, the J call TRBJ1-2, with D possibly being TRBD1 (6 bases). The sample was CD4+ or CD8+ T cells sorted from blood, taken in a trial of the OX40 agonist ivuxolimab. The clonotype originates from an adult with an advanced solid tumor such as melanoma, head and neck, liver or kidney cancer. The CDR3 is CASSRDIYGYTF. The CDR3 bases are TGTGCCAGCAGTCGGGACATTTATGGCTACACCTTC.